The 8 T cell receptor beta chains in this list originate from one sample, sequenced in a study of Ad26.COV2.S vaccination and SARS-CoV-2 variants. Noted treatment: 15 to 20 received Ad26.COV2.S at low or high dose, single or two shots; a few received placebo; per-sample allocation not given. Day 63 following the first vaccine or placebo injection was when the samples were taken. Repertoires were generated with immunoSEQ multiplex PCR, while TCRdb's copy carries only in-frame clones and drops some. The repertoire holds roughly 400,000 clones, roughly 87% seen once, with about 4.5% in the top ten. The starting material was peripheral blood, obtained in a trial of Ad26.COV2.S vaccine versus placebo. The receptors derive from a person between 18 and 59 years old who received the Ad26.COV2.S COVID-19 vaccine or a placebo.

The chain couples TRBV4-3 to TRBJ2-1, with 9 bases that match TRBD2. V trimming: 0 bases; J trimming: 6 bases; junction bases outside the gene matches: 6. The CDR3 contains 16 residues. Per the germline V gene, CDR1 is LGHNA and CDR2 is YSLEER. The CDR3 DNA sequence: TGCGCCAGCAGCCAAGAAGGGACTAGCTTGTCCAATGAGCAGTTCTTC. It yields the protein CASSQEGTSLSNEQFF.

The J gene is TRBJ2-3, the V gene TRBV28; 7 bases line up with TRBD2. V lost 4 bases, J lost 0 bases, and 7 bases stayed unmatched. Germline V CDR1 and CDR2: MDHEN, SYDVKM. The CDR3 spans 16 residues. The CDR3 loop reads CASSSQREPSTDTQYF. Written as DNA, the CDR3 is TGTGCCAGCAGTTCCCAGCGGGAACCTAGCACAGATACGCAGTATTTT.

The J gene is TRBJ1-1, the V gene TRBV7-9, with 7 bases matching TRBD1. The V segment lost 3 bases and the J segment 0 bases; nucleotides outside the gene matches: 4. Germline CDR1 is SEHNR and CDR2 is FQNEAQ (reference sequence). This CDR3 is built from 15 residues. The CDR3 here is CASSFSGQLNTEAFF. CDR3 sequence (DNA): TGTGCCAGCAGCTTTTCGGGACAGTTGAACACTGAAGCTTTCTTT.

This sequence joins TRBV13 and TRBJ2-1; possibly TRBD2 for D (6 bases). Germline-derived CDR1 and CDR2 are PRHDT and FYEKMQ (reference sequence). The CDR3 is 16 amino acids. Trimming stripped 8 bases from V and 2 bases from J, with 19 bases between. Written as DNA, the CDR3 is TGTGCCAGCTCCAGCAGGAGGGAGCGCCCCTACAATGAGCAGTTCTTC. This translates into CASSSRRERPYNEQFF.

There are a few counts of this clone. The chain recombines TRBV13 with TRBJ1-6, with D perhaps matching TRBD1 (6 bases). The germline V and J ends were trimmed by 5 bases and 4 bases, with 9 bases remaining between them. This CDR3 region has 14 residues. Germline V gene data show CDR1 as PRHDT and CDR2 as FYEKMQ (reference sequence). CDR3 nucleotides: TGTGCCAGCAGCCTACAGGGTTATAATTCACCCCTCCACTTT. Its translation is CASSLQGYNSPLHF.

The chain recombines TRBV19 with TRBJ1-5; D not certain. Trimming took 8 bases from V and 5 from J, leaving 31 bases between them. CDR1 is LNHDA and CDR2 is SQIVND in the germline V gene (reference sequence). The CDR3 spans 19 residues. The CDR3 nucleotides read TGTGCCAGTGCCTCAATCCGGGCCGGCCCTAAAAGGAGTTATCAGCCCCAGCATTTT. This codes for CASASIRAGPKRSYQPQHF.

The genes are TRBV7-8 and TRBJ1-2, with D perhaps TRBD1 (5 bases). The CDR3 totals 14 residues. The V and J ends lost 0 bases and 3 bases respectively, with 8 bases between them. Germline V gives CDR1 SGHVS, CDR2 FQNEAQ. In DNA form, the CDR3 reads TGTGCCAGCAGCTTAGCGGGGGGGGACTATGGCTACACCTTC. Encoded protein: CASSLAGGDYGYTF.

CDR3 nucleotides: TGTGCCAGCAGCTACGGGACTAGCGGGAGTTACGAGCAGTACTTC. Protein: CASSYGTSGSYEQYF. V usage is TRBV7-2 and J usage is TRBJ2-7; 14 nucleotides match TRBD2. The trim removed 4 bases at V and 4 bases at J, leaving 3 bases unmatched. The germline gives CDR1 SGHTA, CDR2 FQGNSA. The CDR3 covers 15 residues.